The 22 T cell receptor beta chains presented below share a single source sample, sequenced in a study of shared clonotypes between healthy human individuals. TCRdb keeps only in-frame clones here, not all; method: immunoSEQ multiplex PCR. The table includes 2,500,000 or so clones, approximately 90% detected once. The sequencing sample was made of naive CD4+ T cells sorted from blood. Stated subset: CD45RA+ positively selected. The receptors derive from a man between 18 and 35 years old in good health.

V is TRBV7-2 and J is TRBJ1-1, with 7 bases matching TRBD1. Germline assignment: CDR1 SGHTA and CDR2 FQGNSA. With 1 base clipped from V and 5 bases from J, the junction kept 4 bases outside the gene matches. CDR3 size: 14 residues. The CDR3 DNA is TGTGCCAGCAGCTTAGAGGGGGCGCTTACTGAAGCTTTCTTT. Its translation is CASSLEGALTEAFF.

The V call is TRBV30, the J call TRBJ1-3; unclear D gene. V was shortened by 6 bases and J by 0 bases, with 15 bases between the two germline ends. Germline CDR1 reads GTSNPN; CDR2 reads SVGIG (reference sequence). CDR3 length equals 15 residues. The CDR3 spells CACLKRVGSGNTIYF. The CDR3 DNA follows: TGTGCCTGCCTCAAGCGGGTAGGCTCTGGAAACACCATATATTTT.

A remark on this clone: Other nucleotide sequences from this sample produce the same CDR3. The CDR3 loop is CASSLGGSGNTIYF. CDR3 coding DNA: TGCGCCAGCAGCTTAGGGGGGTCTGGAAACACCATATATTTT. The chain couples TRBV5-1 to TRBJ1-3, with D possibly being TRBD1 (6 bases). The V end was cut by 2 bases, the J end by 1 base, with 7 bases between. Germline assignment: CDR1 SGHRS and CDR2 YFSETQ. The CDR3 totals 14 residues.

Worth noting for this clone: Within the sample, other DNA sequences also encode this same CDR3. V and J are TRBV27 and TRBJ2-7; D uncertain. Germline values: CDR1 MNHEY, CDR2 SMNVEV (reference sequence). V shed 2 bases and J shed 1 base, with 9 bases lying between them. The CDR3 runs to 14 residues. In nucleotides, the CDR3 is TGTGCCAGCAGTTTAAGTCAGGTTTCCTACGAGCAGTACTTC. Translating it yields CASSLSQVSYEQYF.

The V gene is TRBV4-2, the J gene TRBJ1-1; 7 bases are a match to TRBD1. V lost 8 bases, J lost 5 bases, and 2 bases stayed unmatched. Germline V gene data show CDR1 as LGHNA and CDR2 as YNFKEQ. The CDR3 runs 11 residues. CDR3 nucleotides: TGTGCCAGCTCCAGGGGGACTGAAGCTTTCTTT. Translation: CASSRGTEAFF.

The rearrangement joins TRBV18 to TRBJ1-5, with 7 bases aligning to TRBD1. The junction had 4 bases not matched to a gene; V was cut back by 5 bases and J by 0 bases. CDR3 length: 15 residues. CDR1 is KGHSH, CDR2 LQKENI, per germline. CDR3 nucleotide sequence: TGTGCCAGCTCAGACCAGGGGGATAGCAATCAGCCCCAGCATTTT. Translation: CASSDQGDSNQPQHF.

V and J are TRBV5-6 and TRBJ1-2, with TRBD1 identical over 9 bases. The junction had 7 bases not matched to a gene; V was cut back by 4 bases and J by 9 bases. The CDR3 is 13 amino acids. Germline CDR1 and CDR2: SGHDT and YYEEEE. DNA of the CDR3: TGTGCCAGCAGCGCGGACAGGGGAAGGAGCTACACCTTC. Encoded protein: CASSADRGRSYTF.

The rearrangement joins TRBV11-2 to TRBJ2-7; D gene ambiguous. Deletions cut 0 bases from V and 3 bases from J, with 3 bases between. Germline V gene data show CDR1 as SGHAT and CDR2 as FQNNGV. This CDR3 comprises 12 residues. CDR3 sequence: CASSLEFYEQYF. The CDR3 nucleotides are TGTGCCAGCAGCTTAGAGTTCTACGAGCAGTACTTC.

The chain is built from TRBV4-3 and TRBJ1-6; D gene uncertain. Trimming left V 0 bases short and J 0 bases short, with 9 bases between. CDR1 LGHNA and CDR2 YSLEER come from the germline V gene. The length of the CDR3 is 17 residues. The CDR3 sequence is CASSQDPEGSYNSPLHF. Here the CDR3 DNA reads TGCGCCAGCAGCCAAGATCCCGAAGGCTCCTATAATTCACCCCTCCACTTT.

This clone showed up just once. This chain uses TRBV18 with TRBJ2-7, with D perhaps TRBD2 (6 bases). Germline V gives CDR1 KGHSH, CDR2 LQKENI. Deletions cut 1 base from V and 1 base from J, with 8 bases between. The CDR3 extends over 14 amino acids. The CDR3 coding sequence is TGTGCCAGCTCACCACTAGCGGTATCCTACGAGCAGTACTTC. Encoded protein: CASSPLAVSYEQYF.

Concerning this clone itself: This sample includes further DNA sequences coding for the same CDR3. This rearrangement joins TRBV6-5 to TRBJ1-2, with a tentative D call TRBD1 (6 bases). The CDR3 covers 15 residues. Trimming pared 0 bases from V and 2 bases from J, leaving 10 bases between. Germline CDR1 MNHEY, CDR2 SVGAGI. CDR3 in DNA: TGTGCCAGCAGTTACTCGCGGGGGGCGAACTATGGCTACACCTTC. This translates into CASSYSRGANYGYTF.

The V call is TRBV5-1, the J call TRBJ2-1, with 7 positions matching TRBD1. The CDR3 length is 15 residues. CDR1 and CDR2 (germline): SGHRS, YFSETQ. Trimming took 1 base from V and 7 from J; bases not matched to a gene: 8. CDR3 bases: TGCGCCAGCAGCTTGAGAGGGGGCTCACTGAATGAGCAGTTCTTC. Protein: CASSLRGGSLNEQFF.

This rearrangement joins TRBV2 to TRBJ2-3, with TRBD2 matching 15 bases. Trimming at V came to 5 bases and at J to 3 bases, leaving 6 bases not matched to a gene. The CDR3 runs to 17 residues. CDR1 SNHLY and CDR2 FYNNEI come from the germline V gene. The CDR3 is CASSRTSGGVWTDTQYF. In nucleotides, the CDR3 is TGTGCCAGCAGTCGGACTAGCGGGGGGGTGTGGACAGATACGCAGTATTTT.

The count of this clone is one. This rearrangement joins TRBV7-8 to TRBJ2-1; 10 bases agree with TRBD2. The trim removed 11 bases at V and 5 bases at J, leaving 6 bases unmatched. Germline CDR1 is SGHVS and CDR2 is FQNEAQ. The length of the CDR3 is 13 residues. The CDR3 region is CAVGLAVNNEQFF. The CDR3 region has the DNA TGTGCCGTCGGACTAGCGGTCAACAATGAGCAGTTCTTC.

The gene calls are TRBV30 and TRBJ1-4; D possibly corresponds to TRBD1 (6 bases). Germline loops: CDR1 GTSNPN, CDR2 SVGIG (reference sequence). This CDR3 comprises 16 residues. Trimming shortened V by 2 bases and J by 0 bases, and 13 bases separated the two germline ends. The CDR3 is CAWSYKGQATNEKLFF. CDR3 nucleotides: TGTGCCTGGAGTTATAAGGGACAAGCAACTAATGAAAAACTGTTTTTT.

The V and J genes are TRBV4-1 and TRBJ2-4, with a weak D call TRBD1 (5 bases). With 2 bases removed from V and 4 bases from J, the gap between germline ends came to 9 bases. This CDR3 is 14 amino acids long. Germline CDR1 reads MGHRA; CDR2 reads YSYEKL. The CDR3 is CASSQIRQKNIQYF. The CDR3 DNA reads as TGCGCCAGCAGCCAAATCCGACAGAAAAACATTCAGTACTTC.

This clone was counted once. This chain uses TRBV7-2 with TRBJ2-1, with D uncertain. This CDR3 contains 14 residues. The germline V gene encodes CDR1 SGHTA and CDR2 FQGNSA. V was shortened by 4 bases and J by 2 bases, with 9 bases between the two germline ends. The DNA for the CDR3 is TGTGCCAGCAGCTCCTACGGAACCTACAATGAGCAGTTCTTC. Protein product: CASSSYGTYNEQFF. Supplemented by reference TRBV7-2 and TRBJ2-1, the full variable domain reads GAGVSQSPSNKVTEKGKDVELRCDPISGHTALYWYRQSLGQGLEFLIYFQGNSAPDKSGLPSDRFSAERTGGSVSTLTIQRTQQEDSAVYLCASSSYGTYNEQFFGPGTRLTVL.

The chain joins TRBV20-1 to TRBJ2-1; D not certain. The germline V gene encodes CDR1 DFQATT and CDR2 SNEGSKA (reference sequence). V shed 4 bases and J shed 8 bases, with 9 bases lying between them. The CDR3 totals 11 residues. The CDR3, as DNA: TGCAGTGCTATGTCGAGCGATGAGCAGTTCTTC. Protein product: CSAMSSDEQFF.

This clone was seen a single time. The chain employs TRBV30 and TRBJ2-7, with TRBD2 matching 7 bases. The CDR3 spans 14 residues. V shed 3 bases and J 2 bases; nucleotides not matched to a gene: 7. Germline lookup yields CDR1 GTSNPN and CDR2 SVGIG (reference sequence). The CDR3 is CAWRRASGTYEQYF. DNA of the CDR3: TGTGCCTGGAGAAGGGCTAGCGGCACCTACGAGCAGTACTTC.

The chain couples TRBV5-1 to TRBJ2-3; TRBD1 might be the D (6 bases). Germline CDR1 is SGHRS and CDR2 is YFSETQ. The CDR3 is 16 residues long. V was clipped by 4 bases and J by 4 bases, with 19 bases between them. The CDR3 DNA reads as TGCGCCAGCAGCCCGGCGGTTGGGGGCATCGCAGATACGCAGTATTTT. Residues: CASSPAVGGIADTQYF.

A single count supports this clone. The rearrangement uses TRBV4-1 and TRBJ1-2; no definite D call. The V and J ends lost 0 bases and 8 bases respectively, with 10 bases between them. The CDR3 spans 13 residues. Germline V gene lookup returns CDR1 MGHRA and CDR2 YSYEKL. This CDR3 is CASSQDPLGGYTF. CDR3 sequence (DNA): TGCGCCAGCAGCCAAGATCCCCTTGGGGGCTACACCTTC.

CDR3 coding DNA: TGTGCCTGGGCCTCGGGGCGAGATCAGCCCCAGCATTTT. Amino acids: CAWASGRDQPQHF. V is TRBV30 and J is TRBJ1-5; D might be TRBD1 (5 bases). The CDR3 contains 13 residues. CDR1 GTSNPN and CDR2 SVGIG come from the germline V gene (reference sequence). V lost 5 bases, J lost 5 bases, and 13 bases lay in between.